This T cell receptor (beta chain) was profiled in a study of OX40 agonist ivuxolimab in advanced cancers. Study information: The treatment was a fully human IgG2 OX40 agonist, ivuxolimab. Six ivuxolimab dose levels, 0.01 to 10 mg/kg, were given intravenously every 2 weeks.

As concerns this clone: The junction does not match germline at one end; this may be a read error.

Only in-frame clones appear in the TCRdb table, and some are missing; sequencing was by immunoSEQ multiplex PCR. Among around 30,000 clones listed, 89% were seen once. Germline CDR1 SSHAT, CDR2 FNYEAQ (reference sequence). The CDR3 runs to 15 residues. This chain joins TRBV7-7 and TRBJ2-1; 7 nucleotides match TRBD2. The source was CD4+ or CD8+ T cells sorted from blood, collected in a trial of the OX40 agonist ivuxolimab. The source of this sequence is an adult with an advanced solid tumor such as melanoma, head and neck, liver or kidney cancer. CDR3 sequence: CASSLLLADYNEQFF. The CDR3 nucleotides are TGTGCTAGCAGCCTTCTCCTAGCGGACTACAATGAGCAGTTCTTC.